Below, 17 T cell receptor beta chains from the same sample are listed, as sequenced in a study of blood T cell repertoires in COVID-19. The assay was immunoSEQ multiplex PCR, and TCRdb's table has in-frame clones only and misses some. The data contain some 410,000 clones, over 75% of them singletons. The sequenced sample consisted of PBMCs or T cells enriched from blood (not recorded which). These receptors all stem from a woman in her 30s with acute COVID-19.

The chain uses TRBV3-1 (or the pseudogene TRBV3-2) and TRBJ2-5, with 7 bases fitting TRBD2. The CDR3 has 16 residues. V lost 5 bases and J lost 2; bases outside the gene matches: 11. Germline V gene sequence: CDR1 LGHDT, CDR2 YNNKEL (reference sequence). The CDR3 loop reads CASSKRGGNRQETQYF. The DNA of the CDR3 is TGTGCCAGCAGCAAAAGGGGAGGGAATCGACAAGAGACCCAGTACTTC.

The rearrangement uses TRBV5-1 and TRBJ1-5; weak D call: TRBD1 (6 bases). V was shortened by 0 bases and J by 6 bases, with 16 bases between the two germline ends. Germline CDR1 and CDR2: SGHRS and YFSETQ. This CDR3 has 16 amino acids. Here the CDR3 reads CASSLEGRGGSQPQHF. The CDR3 DNA reads TGCGCCAGCAGCTTGGAGGGTAGGGGGGGAAGTCAGCCCCAGCATTTT. The full variable domain, its missing parts supplied by reference TRBV5-1 and TRBJ1-5, is KAGVTQTPRYLIKTRGQQVTLSCSPISGHRSVSWYQQTPGQGLQFLFEYFSETQRNKGNFPGRFSGRQFSNSRSEMNVSTLELGDSALYLCASSLEGRGGSQPQHFGDGTRLSIL.

The rearrangement uses TRBV7-2 and TRBJ1-4, with D hard to call. Germline lookup yields CDR1 SGHTA and CDR2 FQGNSA. Trimming left V 4 bases short and J 8 bases short, with 11 bases between. CDR3 length: 13 amino acids. The CDR3 nucleotides are TGTGCCAGCAGCTCCCCCCGAGGCGAAAAACTGTTTTTT. Its translation is CASSSPRGEKLFF.

This clone was counted a single time. The chain has TRBV5-1 and TRBJ1-3; unclear D gene. This CDR3 has 15 amino acids. Trimming took off 0 bases at V and 1 base at J, with 8 bases between the two ends. The germline V gene has CDR1 SGHRS and CDR2 YFSETQ. Written as DNA, the CDR3 is TGCGCCAGCAGCTTGGACGGTTGGTCTGGAAACACCATATATTTT. Encoded protein: CASSLDGWSGNTIYF.

J is TRBJ1-3 and V is TRBV19, with D possibly TRBD1 on 5 matching bases. The germline gives CDR1 LNHDA, CDR2 SQIVND (reference sequence). The CDR3 sequence is 17 residues long. Trimming stripped 4 bases from V and 0 bases from J, with 16 bases between. The CDR3: CASSTQGPSSSGNTIYF. Here the CDR3 DNA reads TGTGCCAGTAGTACGCAGGGTCCCTCTAGCTCTGGAAACACCATATATTTT.

The chain combines TRBV5-4 with TRBJ1-2; the match to TRBD1 covers 7 bases. Germline V gene data show CDR1 as SGHNT and CDR2 as YYREEE (reference sequence). V lost 0 bases and J lost 4; bases outside the gene matches: 9. This CDR3 is 16 amino acids long. CDR3 residues: CASSLDGDREFYGYTF. CDR3 DNA sequence: TGTGCCAGCAGCTTGGACGGAGACAGGGAATTCTATGGCTACACCTTC.

The chain couples TRBV6-2 or TRBV6-3 to TRBJ1-2; D not certain. Germline V gives CDR1 MNHEY, CDR2 SVGEGT. Trimming removed 2 bases from V and 8 bases from J, with 12 bases in between. CDR3 size: 13 residues. The CDR3 DNA reads TGTGCCAGCAGTTACCCCGATCAGAGGGGCTACACCTTC. Translating it yields CASSYPDQRGYTF.

This rearrangement joins TRBV15 to TRBJ1-2; 8 nucleotides line up with TRBD1. The germline V gene has CDR1 LNHNV and CDR2 YYDKDF (reference sequence). The length of the CDR3 is 15 residues. V shed 0 bases and J 3 bases; nucleotides not matched to a gene: 3. The CDR3 nucleotides read TGTGCCACCAGCAGAGACAGGGGGCTTTACTATGGCTACACCTTC. This codes for CATSRDRGLYYGYTF. Together with reference TRBV15 and TRBJ1-2, the CDR3 gives the full variable domain: DAMVIQNPRYQVTQFGKPVTLSCSQTLNHNVMYWYQQKSSQAPKLLFHYYDKDFNNEADTPDNFQSRRPNTSFCFLDIRSPGLGDTAMYLCATSRDRGLYYGYTFGSGTRLTVV.

The chain is built from TRBV7-8 and TRBJ1-6; D gene ambiguous. The length of the CDR3 is 16 residues. Trimming removed 6 bases at V and 0 bases at J, with 12 bases between. Germline-derived CDR1 and CDR2 are SGHVS and FQNEAQ. The CDR3 DNA sequence: TGTGCCAGCAGGGAGGCGGCAGTCTCCTATAATTCACCCCTCCACTTT. This codes for CASREAAVSYNSPLHF.

The chain uses TRBV9 and TRBJ2-5, with TRBD2 matching 7 bases. The germline CDR1 and CDR2 sequences are SGDLS and YYNGEE. This CDR3 has 13 residues. With V trimmed by 3 bases and J by 5 bases, 4 bases remained unmatched. The CDR3 sequence is CASSESGVETQYF. The DNA for the CDR3 is TGTGCCAGCAGCGAGAGCGGGGTGGAGACCCAGTACTTC.

The chain combines TRBV5-1 with TRBJ1-1, with D maybe TRBD1 (6 bases). Germline V CDR1 and CDR2: SGHRS, YFSETQ. The CDR3 runs 15 residues. Trimming took 0 bases from V and 2 from J, leaving 11 bases between them. CDR3 sequence: CASSLDRGGNTEAFF. CDR3 in DNA: TGCGCCAGCAGCTTGGATCGCGGGGGCAACACTGAAGCTTTCTTT.

This clone showed up just once. The rearrangement joins TRBV19 to TRBJ1-6; 8 bases map to TRBD1. The ends lost 6 bases at V and 5 bases at J; junction bases unmatched: 3. The CDR3 consists of 14 residues. Germline lookup yields CDR1 LNHDA and CDR2 SQIVND (reference sequence). The CDR3 nucleotides are TGTGCCAGTAGCGACAGGGGAGATAATTCACCCCTCCACTTT. Amino acid sequence: CASSDRGDNSPLHF.

This chain links TRBV18 with TRBJ1-1; 7 bases line up with TRBD1. V was clipped by 4 bases and J by 4 bases; unmatched bases: 6. Per the germline V gene, CDR1 is KGHSH and CDR2 is LQKENI. The CDR3 totals 14 residues. The DNA for the CDR3 is TGTGCCAGCTCACTTGGACAGGAGGTCACTGAAGCTTTCTTT. Its protein product is CASSLGQEVTEAFF.

V usage is TRBV10-1 and J usage is TRBJ2-3; the D is unclear. The CDR3 length is 13 residues. CDR1 is WNHNN, CDR2 SYGVQD, per germline (reference sequence). Trimming cost V 3 bases and J 2 bases, with 6 bases left between them. The CDR3 DNA is TGCGCCAGCAGTGAAATATTCACAGATACGCAGTATTTT. It specifies CASSEIFTDTQYF.

DNA for the CDR3: TGCGCCAGCAGCCAAGTGAACAGGGGGAGTGAAAAACTGTTTTTT. This gives the protein CASSQVNRGSEKLFF. The V call is TRBV4-1, the J call TRBJ1-4; 8 bases fit TRBD1. The CDR3 is made up of 15 amino acids. The V gene end was trimmed by 1 base and the J gene end by 7 bases; junction bases not matched to a gene: 5. The germline V gene has CDR1 MGHRA and CDR2 YSYEKL.

This chain connects TRBV5-1 to TRBJ1-1, with 11 positions matching TRBD1. V was clipped by 5 bases and J by 0 bases; unmatched bases: 3. CDR1 and CDR2 (germline): SGHRS, YFSETQ. CDR3 length equals 15 residues. CDR3 sequence: CASSRTGGMNTEAFF. Here the CDR3 DNA reads TGCGCCAGCAGTCGGACAGGGGGCATGAACACTGAAGCTTTCTTT.

V is TRBV6-6 and J is TRBJ2-1; TRBD1 matches at 8 bases. This CDR3 spans 16 amino acids. V dropped 0 bases and J dropped 6; count of bases not matched to a gene: 7. Germline CDR1 MNHNY, CDR2 SVGAGI (reference sequence). The CDR3 region is CASSYSFGQGANEQFF. CDR3 bases: TGTGCCAGCAGTTACTCGTTTGGGCAGGGGGCCAATGAGCAGTTCTTC.